Shown below are 30 T cell receptor beta chains from a single sample sequenced in a study of shared clonotypes between healthy human individuals (TCRdb year 2020). CD8 naive samples consisted of CD45RO-negative cells that were positively selected for CCR7, yielding a CD45RA+CCR7+ population without TemRA cells. The receptor library was made with the immunoSEQ multiplex PCR assay. TCRdb obtained this table from immuneACCESS and retained in-frame rearrangements with V and J assigned. These tables miss some clones; where compared with another copy, unresolved V genes account for less than half of the shortfall, and the remainder is unexplained. Recorded for this sample are some 2.1 million clones; approximately 94% of them occurred a single time. The ten largest make up roughly 1% of the sample. Sequenced material: naive CD8+ T cells sorted from blood. The cell subset or site label for this specimen denotes: CD45RA+CCR7+. The receptors shown here come from a man aged 18 to 29 in good health.

A single count supports this clone. Different DNA sequences within this sample yield the same CDR3. The chain joins TRBV27 to TRBJ1-5; D not resolved. The germline V gene has CDR1 MNHEY and CDR2 SMNVEV (reference sequence). CDR3 size: 14 residues. V was shortened by 5 bases and J by 0 bases, with 8 bases between the two germline ends. CDR3 nucleotides: TGTGCCAGCAGTCCGTTAGGTAGCAATCAGCCCCAGCATTTT. It encodes CASSPLGSNQPQHF.

This clone was recorded only once. This chain uses TRBV5-1 with TRBJ2-5; 12 bases agree with TRBD1. The ends lost 2 bases at V and 7 bases at J; junction bases unmatched: 12. This CDR3 is built from 17 residues. CDR1 and CDR2 from the germline V gene are SGHRS and YFSETQ. The CDR3 nucleotides read TGCGCCAGCAGCTTTCTCCGGGACAGGGGGCCCCTAGGGACCCAGTACTTC. It yields the protein CASSFLRDRGPLGTQYF.

J is TRBJ2-1 and V is TRBV10-3, with D maybe TRBD1 (6 bases). Germline V CDR1 and CDR2: ENHRY, SYGVKD. V was pared by 3 bases and J by 6 bases, with 18 bases between. The CDR3 is made up of 16 amino acids. CDR3 loop: CAISESRTARGNEQFF. CDR3 bases: TGTGCCATCAGTGAAAGCCGGACAGCCCGGGGCAATGAGCAGTTCTTC.

This chain uses TRBV9 with TRBJ2-7, with 12 bases fitting TRBD2. The germline V gene has CDR1 SGDLS and CDR2 YYNGEE. This CDR3 is built from 14 residues. V was clipped by 3 bases and J by 4 bases; unmatched bases: 2. The CDR3 here is CASSGTSGEYEQYF. The CDR3 nucleotides read TGTGCCAGCAGCGGGACTAGCGGGGAGTACGAGCAGTACTTC.

Details on this clone: This specimen includes other DNA sequences encoding the same CDR3. The chain couples TRBV6-6 to TRBJ1-1, with a possible D match to TRBD1 (5 bases). The CDR3 loop spans 15 amino acids. Trimming pared 0 bases from V and 1 base from J, leaving 9 bases between. In germline, CDR1 is MNHNY, CDR2 SVGAGI (reference sequence). The CDR3 DNA is TGTGCCAGCAGTTACTCGGGGGGAGAGAACACTGAAGCTTTCTTT. This encodes CASSYSGGENTEAFF.

The V and J genes are TRBV6-6 and TRBJ2-7; D is possibly TRBD2 (5 bases). This CDR3 contains 12 residues. Germline V gene sequence: CDR1 MNHNY, CDR2 SVGAGI (reference sequence). V lost 5 bases, J lost 7 bases, and 12 bases lay in between. This CDR3 reads CASSPRPGEQYF. Here the CDR3 DNA reads TGTGCCAGCAGTCCGCGCCCGGGAGAGCAGTACTTC.

The chain combines TRBV18 with TRBJ1-1; D perhaps matches TRBD1 (6 bases). CDR3 size: 16 residues. V was cut by 6 bases and J by 2 bases, with 19 bases left in between. The germline V gene has CDR1 KGHSH and CDR2 LQKENI. CDR3 amino acids: CASSRDDWTVNTEAFF. As DNA, the CDR3 is TGTGCCAGCTCCCGAGACGACTGGACAGTTAACACTGAAGCTTTCTTT.

The V gene is TRBV5-6, the J gene TRBJ1-6; a weak D match, TRBD1 (6 bases). The germline gives CDR1 SGHDT, CDR2 YYEEEE. The CDR3 has 15 amino acids. Trimming removed 4 bases from V and 10 bases from J, with 18 bases in between. CDR3 sequence: CASSLGGGADSPLHF. CDR3 DNA: TGTGCCAGCAGCCTCGGAGGGGGGGCGGACTCACCCCTCCACTTT.

This chain links TRBV4-3 with TRBJ2-1, with 13 bases fitting TRBD2. The length of the CDR3 is 17 residues. The V and J ends lost 4 bases and 3 bases, in that order; junction bases with no gene match: 6. CDR1 is LGHNA and CDR2 is YSLEER in the germline V gene. CDR3 nucleotides: TGCGCCAGCAGCCCCGGGACTAGCGGGACCGTCTACAATGAGCAGTTCTTC. Its protein is CASSPGTSGTVYNEQFF.

The chain recombines TRBV5-6 with TRBJ2-7; D possibly corresponds to TRBD1 (7 bases). V lost 2 bases, J lost 3 bases, and 12 bases lay in between. The CDR3 has 14 residues. Germline values: CDR1 SGHDT, CDR2 YYEEEE. The CDR3 DNA is TGTGCCAGCAGCTTCGGGACAGCGGGCTACGAGCAGTACTTC. Protein: CASSFGTAGYEQYF.

V usage is TRBV30 and J usage is TRBJ2-2, with 14 bases fitting TRBD2. CDR3 length equals 15 residues. CDR1 and CDR2 (germline): GTSNPN, SVGIG (reference sequence). V lost 3 bases, J lost 13 bases, and 10 bases stayed unmatched. The CDR3 DNA sequence: TGTGCCTGGAGCGATATGGGACTAGCGGGAGATGGGCTGTTTTTT. Protein: CAWSDMGLAGDGLFF.

The genes are TRBV10-2 and TRBJ2-7, with TRBD1 matching over 8 bases. CDR1 and CDR2 (germline): WSHSY, SAAADI. V lost 4 bases and J lost 3; bases outside the gene matches: 2. The CDR3 is made up of 13 amino acids. CDR3 nucleotides: TGCGCCAGCAGTGGGACAGGGATCTACGAGCAGTACTTC. This encodes CASSGTGIYEQYF.

This chain uses TRBV28 with TRBJ1-4, with no clear D. Per germline, CDR1 MDHEN and CDR2 SYDVKM. Trimming removed 2 bases from V and 7 bases from J, with 11 bases in between. The CDR3 spans 14 residues. CDR3 in amino acids: CASSLGGDGEKLFF. CDR3 coding DNA: TGTGCCAGCAGTTTAGGTGGGGATGGTGAAAAACTGTTTTTT.

Concerning this clone itself: The identical CDR3 is also encoded by other nucleotide sequences in the sample. The rearrangement joins TRBV7-2 to TRBJ2-7; no clear D. Trimming removed 0 bases at V and 4 bases at J, with 7 bases between. CDR3 length: 13 amino acids. The germline CDR1 and CDR2 sequences are SGHTA and FQGNSA. CDR3 nucleotides: TGTGCCAGCAGCTTAGCGAGAGCTTACGAGCAGTACTTC. This encodes CASSLARAYEQYF. The variable domain in full, completed from reference TRBV7-2 and TRBJ2-7, reads GAGVSQSPSNKVTEKGKDVELRCDPISGHTALYWYRQSLGQGLEFLIYFQGNSAPDKSGLPSDRFSAERTGGSVSTLTIQRTQQEDSAVYLCASSLARAYEQYFGPGTRLTVT.

In regard to this clone: A read error may produce the germline difference seen at one junction end. The V gene is TRBV7-7, the J gene TRBJ2-5; 7 positions match TRBD2. Per germline, CDR1 SSHAT and CDR2 FNYEAQ (reference sequence). The CDR3 totals 16 residues. The CDR3, as DNA: TGTGCTAGCAGCTTAGTTCCGGGACTACTCCAAGAGACCCAGTACTTC. It codes for CASSLVPGLLQETQYF.

The chain employs TRBV5-5 and TRBJ2-7; unclear D gene. The CDR3 length is 13 residues. CDR1 SGHKS and CDR2 YYEKEE come from the germline V gene (reference sequence). Trimming shortened V by 2 bases and J by 3 bases, and 9 bases separated the two germline ends. CDR3 sequence reads: CASSLGNHYEQYF. As DNA, the CDR3 is TGTGCCAGCAGCTTAGGGAATCACTACGAGCAGTACTTC.

This CDR3 reads CANGVGGSYEQYF. For the CDR3, the DNA is TGTGCCAACGGAGTGGGAGGATCCTACGAGCAGTACTTC. This sequence joins TRBV6-1 and TRBJ2-7; TRBD2 might be the D (6 bases). This CDR3 is built from 13 residues. V lost 10 bases and J lost 1, with 14 bases in between. Germline V gives CDR1 MNHNS, CDR2 SASEGT.

CDR3 in amino acids: CASSPLSGQETQYF. For the CDR3, the DNA is TGTGCCAGCAGCCCCCTCTCCGGGCAAGAGACCCAGTACTTC. The rearrangement uses TRBV7-9 and TRBJ2-5; D uncertain. CDR3 size: 14 residues. Germline CDR1 SEHNR, CDR2 FQNEAQ (reference sequence). V was cut by 5 bases and J by 2 bases, with 12 bases left in between.

This chain uses TRBV5-6 with TRBJ2-3; 9 positions agree with TRBD2. CDR3 size: 16 residues. Germline-derived CDR1 and CDR2 are SGHDT and YYEEEE. V gave up 1 base and J gave up 2 bases; unmatched junction bases: 5. The CDR3 region has the DNA TGTGCCAGCAGCTTGACTAGCGGGCCTTACACAGATACGCAGTATTTT. This gives the protein CASSLTSGPYTDTQYF.

The chain uses TRBV10-3 and TRBJ2-1, with TRBD2 as a possible D gene (6 bases). The germline CDR1 and CDR2 sequences are ENHRY and SYGVKD. Between the trimmed V and J ends, which lost 10 bases and 4 bases, there was a span of 20 bases. The CDR3 loop spans 15 amino acids. The CDR3 DNA reads TGTGCCACCGCGACCAGGGAGGACTTTTACAATGAGCAGTTCTTC. As protein: CATATREDFYNEQFF.

J is TRBJ1-1 and V is TRBV21-1. TRBV21-1 is classified as a pseudogene. This CDR3 is 17 amino acids long. The CDR3 region is CASSKAPREQENTEAFF. The CDR3 coding sequence is TGTGCCAGCAGCAAAGCTCCGAGGGAACAGGAGAACACTGAAGCTTTCTTT.

The chain carries TRBV9 and TRBJ1-1, with D unclear. Germline assignment: CDR1 SGDLS and CDR2 YYNGEE. The V end was cut by 3 bases, the J end by 7 bases, with 10 bases between. The CDR3 is 12 amino acids. CDR3: CASSEVEDEAFF. The CDR3 DNA sequence: TGTGCCAGCAGCGAAGTAGAGGATGAAGCTTTCTTT. Drawing the rest from reference TRBV9 and TRBJ1-1, the complete variable domain is DSGVTQTPKHLITATGQRVTLRCSPRSGDLSVYWYQQSLDQGLQFLIQYYNGEERAKGNILERFSAQQFPDLHSELNLSSLELGDSALYFCASSEVEDEAFFGQGTRLTVV.

CDR3 loop: CASSFNSDSVSWGYTF. The CDR3 DNA sequence: TGTGCCAGCAGTTTTAATAGCGACTCAGTGTCCTGGGGCTACACCTTC. The rearrangement uses TRBV28 and TRBJ1-2, with D unclear. This CDR3 contains 16 residues. The V gene lost 3 bases and the J gene lost 8 bases, with 22 bases spanning the gap. Germline loops: CDR1 MDHEN, CDR2 SYDVKM.

Remarks on this clone: Other DNA sequences in the same sample also yield this CDR3. The CDR3 DNA follows: TGTGCCAGCAGCTTAGCGGGCTCCTACGAGCAGTACTTC. Translating gives CASSLAGSYEQYF. The V gene is TRBV11-2, the J gene TRBJ2-7; D call uncertain. The CDR3 has 13 residues. Trimming stripped 1 base from V and 0 bases from J, with 4 bases between. Germline V CDR1 and CDR2: SGHAT, FQNNGV. Looking up the rest from reference TRBV11-2 and TRBJ2-7 gives the full variable domain: EAGVAQSPRYKIIEKRQSVAFWCNPISGHATLYWYQQILGQGPKLLIQFQNNGVVDDSQLPKDRFSAERLKGVDSTLKIQPAKLEDSAVYLCASSLAGSYEQYFGPGTRLTVT.

The chain employs TRBV7-6 and TRBJ1-1; D not resolved. CDR1 and CDR2 (germline): SGHVS, FNYEAQ. Trimming removed 5 bases at V and 11 bases at J, with 18 bases between. This CDR3 comprises 13 residues. Here the CDR3 reads CASSHLGESSAFF. The CDR3 DNA is TGTGCCAGCAGCCACCTGGGCGAGTCTTCCGCTTTCTTT.

As regards this clone: Other nucleotide sequences from this sample produce the same CDR3. The chain combines TRBV7-9 with TRBJ2-2; D is uncertain. V lost 5 bases and J 6 bases, leaving 7 bases between the germline ends. The germline V gene encodes CDR1 SEHNR and CDR2 FQNEAQ (reference sequence). The CDR3 sequence is 12 residues long. CDR3 bases: TGTGCCAGCAGCCCCGGGTCCGGGGAGCTGTTTTTT. Translating it yields CASSPGSGELFF.

The chain joins TRBV6-1 to TRBJ1-5; a possible D gene is TRBD1 (5 bases). Trimming removed 0 bases at V and 7 bases at J, with 16 bases between. The CDR3 sequence is 16 residues long. Germline CDR1 and CDR2: MNHNS and SASEGT. The CDR3 sequence is CASSEAQGLTVQPQHF. The DNA of the CDR3 is TGTGCCAGCAGTGAAGCGCAGGGACTAACGGTCCAGCCCCAGCATTTT.

The genes are TRBV10-1 and TRBJ2-1; D is undetermined. The CDR3 contains 14 residues. Trimming shortened V by 4 bases and J by 5 bases, and 12 bases separated the two germline ends. CDR1 and CDR2 (germline): WNHNN, SYGVQD (reference sequence). The CDR3 sequence: CASSALSTHNEQFF. The CDR3 DNA follows: TGCGCCAGCAGTGCGTTAAGCACCCACAATGAGCAGTTCTTC.

The chain uses TRBV19 and TRBJ1-1; the D is unclear. The length of the CDR3 is 13 residues. V lost 4 bases and J 3 bases, leaving 9 bases between the germline ends. Per the germline V gene, CDR1 is LNHDA and CDR2 is SQIVND (reference sequence). Here the CDR3 DNA reads TGTGCCAGTAGTACCGGGTCGGACACTGAAGCTTTCTTT. Its protein is CASSTGSDTEAFF.

The rearrangement joins TRBV6-1 to TRBJ2-5, with D unclear. The CDR3 is 12 amino acids. Germline values: CDR1 MNHNS, CDR2 SASEGT. The V end lost 4 bases, the J end lost 2 bases, and 5 bases lay between the germline ends. CDR3 residues: CASSGLQETQYF. In DNA form, the CDR3 reads TGTGCCAGCAGTGGCCTACAAGAGACCCAGTACTTC.